These T cell receptor beta chains were read from a single sample in a study of shared clonotypes between healthy human individuals. Sequencing used immunoSEQ multiplex PCR; TCRdb keeps in-frame clones, though not all of them. The table lists 2 million to 2.5 million clones, less than 95% of them singletons, with more than 0.35% in the top ten. What was sequenced was naive CD4+ T cells from PBMCs. The receptors here all came from a man between 18 and 29 years old in good health. Some clones in this sample may be carry-over from other donors' samples. CDR3s include the opening cysteine and the closing phenylalanine or tryptophan. Each record gives: V gene, D gene, J gene, clone size, CDR3 DNA, CDR3 protein. The D gene is left open where the match is weak. Clone sizes are given selectively: once, few, many, or a class where the clone is expanded.

v_call: TRBV29-1; d_call: NA; j_call: TRBJ2-4; clone_size: NA; cdr3_nt: TGCAGCGTTGAAGATTTCGAGGGGGGTCAGTACTTC; cdr3_aa: CSVEDFEGGQYF
v_call: TRBV5-1; d_call: NA; j_call: TRBJ2-2; clone_size: NA; cdr3_nt: TGCGCCAGCAGCTTGGGTACAGTAGGGACCGGGGAGCTGTTTTTT; cdr3_aa: CASSLGTVGTGELFF
v_call: TRBV2; d_call: TRBD1; j_call: TRBJ1-4; clone_size: NA; cdr3_nt: TGTGCCAGCACCGACAGGGGAAGGGCTAATGAAAAACTGTTTTTT; cdr3_aa: CASTDRGRANEKLFF
v_call: TRBV27; d_call: NA; j_call: TRBJ1-1; clone_size: NA; cdr3_nt: TGTGCCAGCAGTTTTAGAGGGTACACTGAAGCTTTCTTT; cdr3_aa: CASSFRGYTEAFF
v_call: TRBV5-1; d_call: NA; j_call: TRBJ2-1; clone_size: NA; cdr3_nt: TGCGCCAGCAGCCGGCGAGGGAGCTCCTACAATGAGCAGTTCTTC; cdr3_aa: CASSRRGSSYNEQFF
v_call: TRBV2; d_call: TRBD2; j_call: TRBJ2-7; clone_size: NA; cdr3_nt: TGTGCCACCAAGAAACAAACGGGAGGGCGGGAAGAGCAGTACTTC; cdr3_aa: CATKKQTGGREEQYF
v_call: TRBV7-9; d_call: NA; j_call: TRBJ2-5; clone_size: NA; cdr3_nt: TGTGCCAGCAGCCCCGGGACTTACGAGACCCAGTACTTC; cdr3_aa: CASSPGTYETQYF
v_call: TRBV5-1; d_call: NA; j_call: TRBJ1-5; clone_size: NA; cdr3_nt: TGCGCCAGCAGCTTGGCCCCACAGCCAAATCAGCCCCAGCATTTT; cdr3_aa: CASSLAPQPNQPQHF
v_call: TRBV11-2; d_call: NA; j_call: TRBJ1-3; clone_size: NA; cdr3_nt: TGTGCCAGCAGCCACCGAGGGGGTTGGGGCGGAAACACCATATATTTT; cdr3_aa: CASSHRGGWGGNTIYF
v_call: TRBV6-1; d_call: NA; j_call: TRBJ1-2; clone_size: NA; cdr3_nt: TGTGCCAGCAGTGACAGAATCTATGGCTACACCTTC; cdr3_aa: CASSDRIYGYTF
v_call: TRBV5-4; d_call: NA; j_call: TRBJ1-2; clone_size: NA; cdr3_nt: TGTGCCAGCAGCCCCAAGTACAGGGCTTTAGACTATGGCTACACCTTC; cdr3_aa: CASSPKYRALDYGYTF
v_call: TRBV5-1; d_call: NA; j_call: TRBJ2-2; clone_size: NA; cdr3_nt: TGCGCCAGCAGCTTGCCCGAGGGGCTTGTCGGGGAGCTGTTTTTT; cdr3_aa: CASSLPEGLVGELFF
v_call: TRBV18; d_call: NA; j_call: TRBJ1-5; clone_size: NA; cdr3_nt: TGTGCCAGCTCACCAGAGGGGGGGCAGCCCCAGCATTTT; cdr3_aa: CASSPEGGQPQHF
v_call: TRBV29-1; d_call: NA; j_call: TRBJ2-3; clone_size: NA; cdr3_nt: TGCAGCGTTGGGGAAAGCACAGATACGCAGTATTTT; cdr3_aa: CSVGESTDTQYF
v_call: TRBV7-2; d_call: NA; j_call: TRBJ1-2; clone_size: NA; cdr3_nt: TGTGCCAGCAGCGAGGGGTCGTTGGGGGCGGGTGGCTACACCTTC; cdr3_aa: CASSEGSLGAGGYTF
v_call: TRBV12-5; d_call: NA; j_call: TRBJ1-1; clone_size: NA; cdr3_nt: TGTGCTAGTGGTTTGGTAGAAGAGTACGGGGGTATGAACACTGAAGCTTTCTTT; cdr3_aa: CASGLVEEYGGMNTEAFF
v_call: TRBV29-1; d_call: NA; j_call: TRBJ1-1; clone_size: NA; cdr3_nt: TGCAGCGTCGACCCCTTTAGTCGGTCTTTCTTT; cdr3_aa: CSVDPFSRSFF
v_call: TRBV4-2; d_call: NA; j_call: TRBJ2-7; clone_size: NA; cdr3_nt: TGTGCCAGCAGCCAACTCCTCGGGCTAGCGCTGAGCTCCTACGAGCAGTACTTC; cdr3_aa: CASSQLLGLALSSYEQYF
v_call: TRBV6-4; d_call: NA; j_call: TRBJ1-5; clone_size: NA; cdr3_nt: TGTGCCAGCAGTGACCGCCCGGGCAATCAGCCCCAGCATTTT; cdr3_aa: CASSDRPGNQPQHF
v_call: TRBV29-1; d_call: TRBD1; j_call: TRBJ1-4; clone_size: NA; cdr3_nt: TGCAGCCCAATGGACAGGGTAACTAATGAAAAACTGTTTTTT; cdr3_aa: CSPMDRVTNEKLFF
v_call: TRBV14; d_call: NA; j_call: TRBJ1-4; clone_size: NA; cdr3_nt: TGTGCCAGCAGCCAAGAAACTCTCCTCCCCGAAAAACTGTTTTTT; cdr3_aa: CASSQETLLPEKLFF
v_call: TRBV14; d_call: NA; j_call: TRBJ1-2; clone_size: NA; cdr3_nt: TGTGCCAGCAGTCCAGGACGTCGATATGGCTACACCTTC; cdr3_aa: CASSPGRRYGYTF
v_call: TRBV28; d_call: NA; j_call: TRBJ2-1; clone_size: NA; cdr3_nt: TGTGCCAGCAGTTTAACTGTCCTGAAGGGAAATGAGCAGTTCTTC; cdr3_aa: CASSLTVLKGNEQFF
v_call: TRBV5-1; d_call: TRBD1; j_call: TRBJ2-1; clone_size: NA; cdr3_nt: TGCGCCAGCAGCCTGGGACAGTCTTACAATGAGCAGTTCTTC; cdr3_aa: CASSLGQSYNEQFF
v_call: TRBV27; d_call: NA; j_call: TRBJ2-7; clone_size: NA; cdr3_nt: TGTGCCAGCAGGTATGAGGGCCAGGGGCCCTCCTACGAGCAGTACTTC; cdr3_aa: CASRYEGQGPSYEQYF
v_call: TRBV19; d_call: NA; j_call: TRBJ2-7; clone_size: NA; cdr3_nt: TGTGCCACCAGTACCCCCGGGGCCGAGGACGAGCAGTACTTC; cdr3_aa: CATSTPGAEDEQYF
v_call: TRBV5-1; d_call: TRBD2; j_call: TRBJ2-7; clone_size: NA; cdr3_nt: TGCGCCAGCAGCCCGGGACTAGCGACGGGGAGGGAGGAGGAGCAGTACTTC; cdr3_aa: CASSPGLATGREEEQYF
v_call: TRBV29-1; d_call: NA; j_call: TRBJ1-2; clone_size: NA; cdr3_nt: TGCAGCCCCTCTGAACGACCCCCGGACTATGGCTACACCTTC; cdr3_aa: CSPSERPPDYGYTF
v_call: TRBV7-2; d_call: TRBD2; j_call: TRBJ2-7; clone_size: NA; cdr3_nt: TGTGCCAGCAGCTCCTCCCCCCTAGCGGGGCCCTACTTC; cdr3_aa: CASSSSPLAGPYF
v_call: TRBV9; d_call: NA; j_call: TRBJ1-2; clone_size: NA; cdr3_nt: TGTGCCAGCAGCCCGGGGACCTTAGCTAACTATGGCTACACCTTC; cdr3_aa: CASSPGTLANYGYTF
v_call: TRBV28; d_call: NA; j_call: TRBJ1-1; clone_size: NA; cdr3_nt: TGTGCCAGCAGTTTTTTAACCCCCCGGACAACGTTCCCTGAAGCTTTCTTT; cdr3_aa: CASSFLTPRTTFPEAFF
v_call: TRBV29-1; d_call: TRBD1; j_call: TRBJ2-3; clone_size: few; cdr3_nt: TGCAGCGGGGAACATCAGGGACAGCCAGATACGCAGTATTTT; cdr3_aa: CSGEHQGQPDTQYF
v_call: TRBV6-1; d_call: TRBD1; j_call: TRBJ1-2; clone_size: NA; cdr3_nt: TGTGCCAGCAGGAAGGGGGCCTATGGCTACACCTTC; cdr3_aa: CASRKGAYGYTF
v_call: TRBV5-1; d_call: NA; j_call: TRBJ2-7; clone_size: NA; cdr3_nt: TGCGCCAGCAGCCTCTCAGGAAGTGAGCAGTACTTC; cdr3_aa: CASSLSGSEQYF
v_call: TRBV5-1; d_call: TRBD2; j_call: TRBJ2-3; clone_size: NA; cdr3_nt: TGCGCCAGCAGTCCGCTAGCGGGCACAGATACGCAGTATTTT; cdr3_aa: CASSPLAGTDTQYF
v_call: TRBV30; d_call: NA; j_call: TRBJ2-7; clone_size: NA; cdr3_nt: TGTGCCTGGAGTACCGAGGTCGAGCAGTACTTC; cdr3_aa: CAWSTEVEQYF
v_call: TRBV6-5; d_call: NA; j_call: TRBJ2-6; clone_size: NA; cdr3_nt: TGTGCCAGCACCCTAACTAGGCCTGGGGCCAACGTCCTGACTTTC; cdr3_aa: CASTLTRPGANVLTF
v_call: TRBV25-1; d_call: TRBD1; j_call: TRBJ1-6; clone_size: NA; cdr3_nt: TGTGCCAGCAGAGACAGGGTAGACTCACCCCTCCACTTT; cdr3_aa: CASRDRVDSPLHF
v_call: TRBV2; d_call: NA; j_call: TRBJ1-2; clone_size: few; cdr3_nt: TGTGCCAGCAGTGAGTGGGGATTCGGCTACACCTTC; cdr3_aa: CASSEWGFGYTF
v_call: TRBV7-3; d_call: NA; j_call: TRBJ2-1; clone_size: NA; cdr3_nt: TGTGCCAGCAGCCCGATATTAGGTCAGGGGAGTGAGCAGTTCTTC; cdr3_aa: CASSPILGQGSEQFF
v_call: TRBV6-1; d_call: TRBD1; j_call: TRBJ2-5; clone_size: NA; cdr3_nt: TGTGCCAGCAGTGAAGGGGCAGGGGGACGGACCCAGTACTTC; cdr3_aa: CASSEGAGGRTQYF
v_call: TRBV28; d_call: TRBD1; j_call: TRBJ1-4; clone_size: once; cdr3_nt: TGTGCCAGCACCGAAGCCGGGACAGGGGCCCAAAAACTGTTTTTT; cdr3_aa: CASTEAGTGAQKLFF
v_call: TRBV5-4; d_call: NA; j_call: TRBJ1-5; clone_size: NA; cdr3_nt: TGTGCCAGCAGCTTGGGGGGTTCGAGCAATCAGCCCCAGCATTTT; cdr3_aa: CASSLGGSSNQPQHF
v_call: TRBV18; d_call: NA; j_call: TRBJ2-1; clone_size: NA; cdr3_nt: TGTGCCAGCTCACCCCCGGTTTCGGTCTACAATGAGCAGTTCTTC; cdr3_aa: CASSPPVSVYNEQFF
v_call: TRBV5-1; d_call: NA; j_call: TRBJ2-2; clone_size: NA; cdr3_nt: TGCGCCAGCAGCCCCGGGGGGGACAGGGCTGCCGGGGAGCTGTTTTTT; cdr3_aa: CASSPGGDRAAGELFF
v_call: TRBV14; d_call: NA; j_call: TRBJ2-7; clone_size: NA; cdr3_nt: TGTGCCAGCAGCTACGAACCTTACGAGCAGTACTTC; cdr3_aa: CASSYEPYEQYF
v_call: TRBV7-2; d_call: NA; j_call: TRBJ1-1; clone_size: NA; cdr3_nt: TGTGCCAGCAGCTCTCGGGGCCCCACTGAAGCTTTCTTT; cdr3_aa: CASSSRGPTEAFF
v_call: TRBV4-2; d_call: NA; j_call: TRBJ2-2; clone_size: NA; cdr3_nt: TGTGCCAGCAGCCGCGGGCAACCGGGACTGCCAACTGGGGAGCTGTTTTTT; cdr3_aa: CASSRGQPGLPTGELFF
v_call: TRBV20-1; d_call: TRBD1; j_call: TRBJ1-4; clone_size: few; cdr3_nt: TGCAGTGCCAGGGGGGATGAAAAACTGTTTTTT; cdr3_aa: CSARGDEKLFF
v_call: TRBV11-2; d_call: NA; j_call: TRBJ1-4; clone_size: NA; cdr3_nt: TGTGCCAGCACTGTGGTCGCAACTAATGAAAAACTGTTTTTT; cdr3_aa: CASTVVATNEKLFF